This T cell receptor (beta chain) originates from a study of cytomegalovirus exposure and HLA in healthy donors. Looking at the study overall: The platform used for the approximately 130 validation repertoires matched that of the 666 first-cohort repertoires, a later analysis reported.

Notes on the study in general: In vitro work confirmed that a few CMV-associated chains recognize CMV antigens.

Note on this clone: What it recognizes is unknown. Sequence at one end of the junction differs from germline and may be a read error.

The donors were members of the validation cohort comprising about 130 subjects, separate from the roughly 700-subject first cohort. CDR3 length: 15 residues. Germline assignment: CDR1 SSHAT and CDR2 FNYEAQ (reference sequence). Generated by immunoSEQ multiplex PCR, the TCRdb table keeps only in-frame clones and is missing some. The table includes 150,000 to 160,000 clones, 85% to 90% detected once. The TCR comes from a human donor in good health. The sequenced sample was PBMCs. V usage is TRBV7-7 and J usage is TRBJ2-2; D ambiguous. The CDR3 is CASSLDRANTGELFF. The CDR3 region has the DNA TGTGCTAGCAGCTTAGATAGAGCGAACACCGGGGAGCTGTTTTTT. Together with reference TRBV7-7 and TRBJ2-2, the CDR3 gives the full variable domain: GAGVSQSPRYKVTKRGQDVTLRCDPISSHATLYWYQQALGQGPEFLTYFNYEAQPDKSGLPSDRFSAERPEGSISTLTIQRTEQRDSAMYRCASSLDRANTGELFFGEGSRLTVL.